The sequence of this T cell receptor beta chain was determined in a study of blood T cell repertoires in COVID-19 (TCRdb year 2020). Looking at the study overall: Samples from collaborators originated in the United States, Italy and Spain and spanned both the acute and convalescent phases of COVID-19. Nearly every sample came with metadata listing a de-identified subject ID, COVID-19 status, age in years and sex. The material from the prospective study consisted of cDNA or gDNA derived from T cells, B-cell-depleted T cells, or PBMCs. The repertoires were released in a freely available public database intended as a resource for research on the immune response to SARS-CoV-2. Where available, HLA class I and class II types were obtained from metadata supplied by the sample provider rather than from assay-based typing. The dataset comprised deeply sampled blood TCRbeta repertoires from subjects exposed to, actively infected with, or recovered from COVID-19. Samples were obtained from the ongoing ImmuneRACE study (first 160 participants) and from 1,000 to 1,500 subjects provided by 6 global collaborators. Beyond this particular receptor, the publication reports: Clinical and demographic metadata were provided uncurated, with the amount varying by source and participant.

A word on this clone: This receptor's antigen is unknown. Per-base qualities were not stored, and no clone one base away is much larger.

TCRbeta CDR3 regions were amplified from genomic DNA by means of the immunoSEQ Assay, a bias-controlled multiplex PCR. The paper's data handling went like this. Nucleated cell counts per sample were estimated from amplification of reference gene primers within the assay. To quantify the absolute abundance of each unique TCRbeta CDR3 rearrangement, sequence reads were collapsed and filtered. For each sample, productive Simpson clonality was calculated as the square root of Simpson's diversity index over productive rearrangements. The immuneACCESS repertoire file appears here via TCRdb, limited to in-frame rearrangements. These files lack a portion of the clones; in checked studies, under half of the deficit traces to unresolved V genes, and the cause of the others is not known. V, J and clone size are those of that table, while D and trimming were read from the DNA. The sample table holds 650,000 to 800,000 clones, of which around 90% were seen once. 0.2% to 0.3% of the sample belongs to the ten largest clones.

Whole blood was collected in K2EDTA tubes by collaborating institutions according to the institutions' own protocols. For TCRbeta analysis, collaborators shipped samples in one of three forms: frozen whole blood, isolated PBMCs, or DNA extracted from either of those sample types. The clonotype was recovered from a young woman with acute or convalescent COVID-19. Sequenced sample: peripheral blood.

CDR3 protein: CASRNPQGNYGYTF. The DNA sequence is TGTGCCAGTAGGAATCCACAGGGGAACTATGGCTACACCTTC. Here the chain combines TRBV19 and TRBJ1-2; the junction holds 7 bases that match TRBD1. The CDR3 starts with the cysteine, ends with the phenylalanine, and has 14 residues. Just the 42-base CDR3 DNA is kept, in frame starting at base 1. Sequences LNHDA (CDR1) and SQIVND (CDR2) are obtained from the germline V gene (reference sequence). For this chain, trimming is 6 bases at the V end and 2 bases at the J end, and the number of junction bases without a gene match is 6.